Included here is one TCR beta chain sequence, with context. Its antigen is not known. Assay execution took place at the deep level. Replicate PCRs from sorted subsets contained roughly 200 ng DNA, which is tens of thousands of T cell genomes. Using immunoSEQ multiplex PCR, the repertoire was profiled, and TCRdb retains in-frame clones only, with some absent. The repertoire holds roughly 2.2 million clones, with 85% to 95% as singletons. CDR1 is MNHEY, CDR2 SVGAGI, per germline. V dropped 8 bases and J dropped 1 base, with 7 bases sitting between them. The CDR3 totals 12 residues. The data were obtained in a study of shared clonotypes between healthy human individuals. General study points: Larger richness was generally estimated for naive than memory subsets.

The clonotype originates from a man younger than 35 in good health. Some clones in this sample may be carry-over from other donors' samples. The specimen was naive CD4+ T cells from PBMCs. Subset reported: CD45RA+ positively selected. The chain uses TRBV6-5 and TRBJ2-3, with a weak D call TRBD2 (5 bases). The CDR3 reads CASGSGTDTQYF. CDR3 nucleotide sequence: TGTGCCAGCGGGAGCGGCACAGATACGCAGTATTTT.